Sequencing of this T cell receptor beta chain was carried out in a study of blood T cell repertoires in COVID-19. Study as a whole: The United States, Italy and Spain supplied acute and convalescent COVID-19 samples.

Profiling relied on immunoSEQ multiplex PCR, and the TCRdb table lists in-frame clones only, not all of them. The sample has some 220,000 clones, 87% seen once; the top ten hold less than 15%. Germline V gives CDR1 SGHAT, CDR2 FQNNGV. This CDR3 is 15 amino acids long. V dropped 5 bases and J dropped 5; count of bases not matched to a gene: 11. The TCR was taken from a woman under 30 who had recovered from COVID-19. V is TRBV11-2 and J is TRBJ1-2; 7 bases align to TRBD1. The material sequenced was peripheral blood. The chain's CDR3 is CASSHPTGYSYGYTF. CDR3 sequence (DNA): TGTGCCAGCAGCCACCCGACAGGGTATAGTTATGGCTACACCTTC.